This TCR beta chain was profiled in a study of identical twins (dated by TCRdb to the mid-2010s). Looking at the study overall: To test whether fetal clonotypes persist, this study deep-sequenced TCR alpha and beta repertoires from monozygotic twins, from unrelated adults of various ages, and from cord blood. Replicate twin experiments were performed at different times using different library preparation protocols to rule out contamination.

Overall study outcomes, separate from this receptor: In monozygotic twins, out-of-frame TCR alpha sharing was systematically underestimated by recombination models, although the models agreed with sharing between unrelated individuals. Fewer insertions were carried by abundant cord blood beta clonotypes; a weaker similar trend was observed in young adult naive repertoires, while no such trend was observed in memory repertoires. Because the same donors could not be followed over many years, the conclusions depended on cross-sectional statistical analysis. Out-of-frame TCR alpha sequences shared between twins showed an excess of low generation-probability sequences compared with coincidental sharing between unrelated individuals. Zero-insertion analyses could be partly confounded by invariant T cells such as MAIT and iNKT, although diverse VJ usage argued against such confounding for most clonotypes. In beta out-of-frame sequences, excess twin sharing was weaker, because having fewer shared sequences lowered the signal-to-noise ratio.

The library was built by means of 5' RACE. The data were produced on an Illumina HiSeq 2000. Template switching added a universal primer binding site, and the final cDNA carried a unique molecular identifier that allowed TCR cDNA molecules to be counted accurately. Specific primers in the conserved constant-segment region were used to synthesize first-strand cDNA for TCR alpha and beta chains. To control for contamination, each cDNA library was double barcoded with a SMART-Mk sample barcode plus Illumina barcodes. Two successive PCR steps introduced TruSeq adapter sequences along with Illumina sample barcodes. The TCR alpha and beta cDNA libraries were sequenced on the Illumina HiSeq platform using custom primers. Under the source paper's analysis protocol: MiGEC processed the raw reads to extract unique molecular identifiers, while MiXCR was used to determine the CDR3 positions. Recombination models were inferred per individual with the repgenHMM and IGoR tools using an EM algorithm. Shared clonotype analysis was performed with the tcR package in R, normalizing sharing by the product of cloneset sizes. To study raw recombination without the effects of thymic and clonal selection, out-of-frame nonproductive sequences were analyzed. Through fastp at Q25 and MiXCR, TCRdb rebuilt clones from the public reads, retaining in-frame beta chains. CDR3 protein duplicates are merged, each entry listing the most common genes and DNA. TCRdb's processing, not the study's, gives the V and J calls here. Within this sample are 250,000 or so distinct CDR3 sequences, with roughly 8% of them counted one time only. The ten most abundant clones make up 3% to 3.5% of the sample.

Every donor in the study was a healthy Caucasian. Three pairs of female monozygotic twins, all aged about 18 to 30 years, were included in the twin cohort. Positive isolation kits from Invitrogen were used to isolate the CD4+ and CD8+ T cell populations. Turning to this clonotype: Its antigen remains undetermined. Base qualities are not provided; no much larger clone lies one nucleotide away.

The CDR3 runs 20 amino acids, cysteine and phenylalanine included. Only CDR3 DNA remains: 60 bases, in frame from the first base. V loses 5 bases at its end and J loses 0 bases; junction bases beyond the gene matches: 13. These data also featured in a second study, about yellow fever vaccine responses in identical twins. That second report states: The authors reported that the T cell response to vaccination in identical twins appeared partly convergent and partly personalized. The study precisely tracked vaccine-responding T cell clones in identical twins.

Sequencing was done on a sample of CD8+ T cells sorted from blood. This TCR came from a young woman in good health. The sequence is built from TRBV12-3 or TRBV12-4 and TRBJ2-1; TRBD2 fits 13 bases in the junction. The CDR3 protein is CASSGEPGLAGSSSYNEQFF. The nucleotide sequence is TGTGCCAGCAGTGGGGAACCGGGACTAGCGGGATCGAGCTCCTACAATGAGCAGTTCTTC.